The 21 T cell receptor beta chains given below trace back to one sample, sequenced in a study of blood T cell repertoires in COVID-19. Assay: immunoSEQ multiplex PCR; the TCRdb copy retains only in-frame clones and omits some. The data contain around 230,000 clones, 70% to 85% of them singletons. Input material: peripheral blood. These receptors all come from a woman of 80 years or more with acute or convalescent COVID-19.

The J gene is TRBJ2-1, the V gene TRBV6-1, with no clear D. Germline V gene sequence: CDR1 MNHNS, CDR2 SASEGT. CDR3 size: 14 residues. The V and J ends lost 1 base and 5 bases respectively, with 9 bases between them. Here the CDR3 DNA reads TGTGCCAGCAGTGAAGTGGGCCAGAACAATGAGCAGTTCTTC. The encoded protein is CASSEVGQNNEQFF.

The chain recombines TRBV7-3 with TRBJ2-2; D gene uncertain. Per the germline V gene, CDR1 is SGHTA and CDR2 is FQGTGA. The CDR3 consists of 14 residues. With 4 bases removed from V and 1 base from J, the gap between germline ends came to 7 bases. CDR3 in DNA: TGTGCCAGCAGCTCGGCAGGGAACACCGGGGAGCTGTTTTTT. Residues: CASSSAGNTGELFF.

The CDR3 spells CASSVDGDRAYTEAFF. CDR3 coding DNA: TGTGCCAGCAGCGTAGACGGTGACAGGGCGTACACTGAAGCTTTCTTT. The rearrangement uses TRBV9 and TRBJ1-1; TRBD1 matches at 7 bases. Losses at the gene ends were 0 bases for V and 3 bases for J; bases not matched to a gene: 8. In germline, CDR1 is SGDLS, CDR2 YYNGEE. The CDR3 is 16 residues long.

This chain's CDR3 is CASATRQGTRELFF. The CDR3 bases are TGTGCCAGCGCGACCCGACAGGGAACCAGGGAGCTGTTTTTT. J is TRBJ2-2 and V is TRBV18, with 7 bases fitting TRBD1. CDR3 size: 14 residues. The trim removed 8 bases at V and 9 bases at J, leaving 12 bases unmatched. Germline V gene lookup returns CDR1 KGHSH and CDR2 LQKENI.

The CDR3 region is CASSASSTGTGEETQYF. CDR3 sequence (DNA): TGTGCCAGCAGCGCTTCCTCTACCGGGACAGGCGAAGAGACCCAGTACTTC. This chain connects TRBV9 to TRBJ2-5; 8 bases agree with TRBD1. Germline lookup yields CDR1 SGDLS and CDR2 YYNGEE. Germline trimming cut 3 bases from V and 3 bases from J; bases unmatched to any gene: 13. This CDR3 is 17 amino acids long.

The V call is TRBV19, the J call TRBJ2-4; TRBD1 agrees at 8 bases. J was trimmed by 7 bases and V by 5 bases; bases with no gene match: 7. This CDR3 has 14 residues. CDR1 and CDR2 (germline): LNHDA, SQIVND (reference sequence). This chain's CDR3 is CASSPTDRANIQYF. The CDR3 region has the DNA TGTGCCAGTAGTCCCACGGACAGGGCGAACATTCAGTACTTC.

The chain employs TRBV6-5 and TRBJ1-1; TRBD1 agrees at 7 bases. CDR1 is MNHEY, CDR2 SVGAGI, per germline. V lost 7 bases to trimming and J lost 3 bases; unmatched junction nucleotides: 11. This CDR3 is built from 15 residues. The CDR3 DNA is TGTGCCAGCACCTCACAGGGGATCGGGGACACTGAAGCTTTCTTT. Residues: CASTSQGIGDTEAFF.

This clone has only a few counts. The CDR3 coding sequence is TGTGCCAGCAGTGGCACCGGGACAGCCAATCAGCCCCAGCATTTT. Translated: CASSGTGTANQPQHF. The chain combines TRBV2 with TRBJ1-5; the match to TRBD1 covers 7 bases. The V segment lost 4 bases and the J segment 3 bases; nucleotides outside the gene matches: 6. The CDR3 length is 15 residues. Per germline, CDR1 SNHLY and CDR2 FYNNEI.

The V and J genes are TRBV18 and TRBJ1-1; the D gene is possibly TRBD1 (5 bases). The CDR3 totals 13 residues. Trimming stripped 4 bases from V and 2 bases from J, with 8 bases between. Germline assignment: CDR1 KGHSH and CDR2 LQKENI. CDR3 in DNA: TGTGCCAGCTCACAAGACAGAAACACTGAAGCTTTCTTT. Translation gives CASSQDRNTEAFF.

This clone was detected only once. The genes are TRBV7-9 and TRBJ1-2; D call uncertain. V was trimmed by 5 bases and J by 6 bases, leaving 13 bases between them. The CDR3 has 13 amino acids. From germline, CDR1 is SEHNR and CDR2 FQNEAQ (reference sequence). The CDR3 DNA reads TGTGCCAGCAGCCCCTCCGGTCCTGATGGCTACACCTTC. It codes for CASSPSGPDGYTF. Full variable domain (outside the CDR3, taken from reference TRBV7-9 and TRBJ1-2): DTGVSQNPRHKITKRGQNVTFRCDPISEHNRLYWYRQTLGQGPEFLTYFQNEAQLEKSRLLSDRFSAERPKGSFSTLEIQRTEQGDSAMYLCASSPSGPDGYTFGSGTRLTVV.

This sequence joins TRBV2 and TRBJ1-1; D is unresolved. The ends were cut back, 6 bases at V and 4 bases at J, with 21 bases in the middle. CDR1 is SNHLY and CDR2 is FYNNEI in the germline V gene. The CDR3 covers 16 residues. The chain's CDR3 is CASRALARTGITEAFF. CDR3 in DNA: TGTGCCAGCAGAGCGCTGGCTAGGACGGGAATCACTGAAGCTTTCTTT.

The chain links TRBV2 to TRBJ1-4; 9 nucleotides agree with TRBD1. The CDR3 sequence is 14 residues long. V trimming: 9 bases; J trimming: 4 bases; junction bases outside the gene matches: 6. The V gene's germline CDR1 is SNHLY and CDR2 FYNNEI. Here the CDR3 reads CASGGGQGNEKLFF. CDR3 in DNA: TGTGCCAGTGGTGGGGGACAGGGTAATGAAAAACTGTTTTTT.

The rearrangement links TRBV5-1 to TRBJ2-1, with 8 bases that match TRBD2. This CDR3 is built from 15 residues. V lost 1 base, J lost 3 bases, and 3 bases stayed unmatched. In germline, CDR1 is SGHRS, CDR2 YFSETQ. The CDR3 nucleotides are TGCGCCAGCAGCTTGCCAGCGGGGGACTACAATGAGCAGTTCTTC. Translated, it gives CASSLPAGDYNEQFF.

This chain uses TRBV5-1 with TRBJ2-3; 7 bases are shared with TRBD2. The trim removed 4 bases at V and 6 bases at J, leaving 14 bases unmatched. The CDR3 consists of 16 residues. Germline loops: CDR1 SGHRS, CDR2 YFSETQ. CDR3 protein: CASSPMGAGKGDTQYF. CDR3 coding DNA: TGCGCCAGCAGCCCGATGGGAGCGGGGAAAGGGGATACGCAGTATTTT.

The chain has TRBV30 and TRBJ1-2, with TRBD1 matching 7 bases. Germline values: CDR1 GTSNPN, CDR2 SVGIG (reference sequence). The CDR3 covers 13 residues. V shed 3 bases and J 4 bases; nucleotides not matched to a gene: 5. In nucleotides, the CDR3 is TGTGCCTGGAGACAGGGGTTTGGCTATGGCTACACCTTC. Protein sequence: CAWRQGFGYGYTF.

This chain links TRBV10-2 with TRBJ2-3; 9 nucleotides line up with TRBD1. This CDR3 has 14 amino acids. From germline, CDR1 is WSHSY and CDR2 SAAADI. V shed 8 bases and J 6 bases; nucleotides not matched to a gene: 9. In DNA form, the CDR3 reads TGCGCCAGCCGGGACAGGGAATTTGTGGATACGCAGTATTTT. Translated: CASRDREFVDTQYF.

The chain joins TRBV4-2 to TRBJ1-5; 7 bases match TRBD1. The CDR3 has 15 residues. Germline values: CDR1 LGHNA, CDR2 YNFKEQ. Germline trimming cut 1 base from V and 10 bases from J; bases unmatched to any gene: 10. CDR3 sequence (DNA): TGTGCCAGCAGCCAAGTGGCCGGACAGGACCTCCCCCAGCATTTT. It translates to CASSQVAGQDLPQHF.

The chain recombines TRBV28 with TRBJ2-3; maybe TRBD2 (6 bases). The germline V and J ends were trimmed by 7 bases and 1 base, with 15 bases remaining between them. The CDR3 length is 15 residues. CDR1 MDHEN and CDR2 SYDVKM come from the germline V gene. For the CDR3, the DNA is TGTGCCAGCAAGAGGGGCGGGGTCCGCACAGATACGCAGTATTTT. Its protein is CASKRGGVRTDTQYF.

This CDR3 reads CASSLGGMVYEQYF. The CDR3 DNA reads as TGTGCCAGCAGTTTAGGCGGGATGGTCTACGAGCAGTACTTC. The chain links TRBV28 to TRBJ2-7; possibly TRBD2 for D (6 bases). The V gene's germline CDR1 is MDHEN and CDR2 SYDVKM. The CDR3 runs to 14 residues. The ends were cut back, 2 bases at V and 3 bases at J, with 11 bases in the middle. Full variable domain (remainder filled in from reference TRBV28 and TRBJ2-7): DVKVTQSSRYLVKRTGEKVFLECVQDMDHENMFWYRQDPGLGLRLIYFSYDVKMKEKGDIPEGYSVSREKKERFSLILESASTNQTSMYLCASSLGGMVYEQYFGPGTRLTVT.

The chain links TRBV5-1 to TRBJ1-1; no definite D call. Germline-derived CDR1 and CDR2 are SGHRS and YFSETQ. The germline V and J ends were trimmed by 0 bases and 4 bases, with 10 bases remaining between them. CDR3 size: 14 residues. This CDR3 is CASSLEAGLTEAFF. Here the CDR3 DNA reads TGCGCCAGCAGCTTGGAAGCAGGACTCACTGAAGCTTTCTTT.

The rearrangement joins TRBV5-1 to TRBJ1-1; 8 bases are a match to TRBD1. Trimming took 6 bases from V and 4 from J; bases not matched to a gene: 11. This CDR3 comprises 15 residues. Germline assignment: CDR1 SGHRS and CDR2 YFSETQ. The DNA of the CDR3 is TGCGCCAGCAAGACGCCGGGACAGGATGTCACTGAAGCTTTCTTT. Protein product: CASKTPGQDVTEAFF.